Shown below are 21 T cell receptor beta chains from a single sample sequenced in a study of cytomegalovirus exposure and HLA in healthy donors. Generated by immunoSEQ multiplex PCR, the TCRdb table keeps only in-frame clones and is missing some. This table holds 55,000 to 75,000 clones, over 85% found once. Sequenced: PBMCs. These receptors came from a man between 18 and 35 years old in good health and CMV-seropositive.

This clone was picked up one time. The rearrangement links TRBV6-5 to TRBJ2-7; D is possibly TRBD1 (6 bases). The CDR3 extends over 12 amino acids. The germline CDR1 and CDR2 sequences are MNHEY and SVGAGI. V was pared by 5 bases and J by 5 bases, with 10 bases between. This CDR3 is CASSKQGHEQYF. The CDR3 DNA reads as TGTGCCAGCAGTAAACAGGGCCACGAGCAGTACTTC.

This clone was counted only a few times. V is TRBV6-4 and J is TRBJ2-2; possibly TRBD2 for D (6 bases). Germline loops: CDR1 MRHNA, CDR2 SNTAGT. Trimming cost V 2 bases and J 1 base, with 8 bases left between them. The CDR3 has 15 amino acids. CDR3 coding DNA: TGTGCCAGCAGTGACGGAGGGAGGAACACCGGGGAGCTGTTTTTT. It translates to CASSDGGRNTGELFF.

V is TRBV7-9 and J is TRBJ2-1, with 11 positions matching TRBD2. J gave up 10 bases and V 5 bases, and 10 bases lay outside the gene matches. The germline V gene encodes CDR1 SEHNR and CDR2 FQNEAQ (reference sequence). There are 15 residues in the CDR3. The CDR3 is CASSEGLAGGEEQFF. The CDR3 region has the DNA TGTGCCAGCAGCGAAGGGCTAGCGGGAGGAGAAGAGCAGTTCTTC.

In DNA form, the CDR3 reads TGTGCCAGCAGTTCGACGGGAGGGAACACTGAAGCTTTCTTT. Its translation: CASSSTGGNTEAFF. The chain links TRBV6-1 to TRBJ1-1; D not certain. Trimming pared 5 bases from V and 1 base from J, leaving 11 bases between. The germline V gene encodes CDR1 MNHNS and CDR2 SASEGT. The CDR3 contains 14 residues.

This chain uses TRBV4-2 with TRBJ2-5, with D possibly matching TRBD1 (6 bases). This CDR3 has 15 amino acids. V was cut by 1 base and J by 4 bases, with 13 bases left in between. Germline assignment: CDR1 LGHNA and CDR2 YNFKEQ. Here the CDR3 reads CASSQGGPGLETQYF. The DNA for the CDR3 is TGTGCCAGCAGCCAAGGGGGGCCGGGGTTAGAGACCCAGTACTTC.

The rearrangement joins TRBV10-3 to TRBJ1-2; 9 nucleotides match TRBD1. The V segment lost 6 bases and the J segment 5 bases; nucleotides outside the gene matches: 7. This CDR3 spans 14 amino acids. Germline loops: CDR1 ENHRY, CDR2 SYGVKD. This CDR3 is CAIRSADRGYGYTF. The DNA of the CDR3 is TGTGCCATCAGATCTGCAGACAGGGGGTATGGCTACACCTTC.

The chain combines TRBV7-9 with TRBJ1-3; no firm D call. The CDR3 is made up of 15 amino acids. Germline V CDR1 and CDR2: SEHNR, FQNEAQ (reference sequence). V lost 1 base to trimming and J lost 0 bases, with 7 bases between them. The CDR3 here is CASSLEFLSGNTIYF. CDR3 coding DNA: TGTGCCAGCAGCTTAGAATTCCTCTCTGGAAACACCATATATTTT.

Worth noting for this clone: In the same sample, other DNA sequences code for this CDR3. This chain joins TRBV27 and TRBJ1-5; D gene ambiguous. This CDR3 contains 13 residues. CDR1 and CDR2 (germline): MNHEY, SMNVEV (reference sequence). Between the trimmed V and J ends, which lost 2 bases and 3 bases, there was a span of 5 bases. The CDR3 nucleotides read TGTGCCAGCAGTTTACAAGCCAATCAGCCCCAGCATTTT. It is translated as CASSLQANQPQHF.

The chain joins TRBV9 to TRBJ2-5; TRBD1 matches at 7 bases. V dropped 3 bases and J dropped 5; count of bases not matched to a gene: 7. CDR1 and CDR2 (germline): SGDLS, YYNGEE. The CDR3 runs to 14 residues. The CDR3 DNA reads TGTGCCAGCAGCGGAACAGGGGAAGGGGAGACCCAGTACTTC. Its translation: CASSGTGEGETQYF.

The chain links TRBV5-6 to TRBJ2-7; 9 bases map to TRBD2. V dropped 6 bases and J dropped 6; count of bases not matched to a gene: 10. Germline assignment: CDR1 SGHDT and CDR2 YYEEEE. This CDR3 is 14 amino acids long. The CDR3 region is CASNFGGRAREQYF. CDR3 bases: TGTGCCAGCAATTTCGGCGGGAGGGCCCGCGAGCAGTACTTC.

V is TRBV29-1 and J is TRBJ2-7, with 7 positions matching TRBD2. From germline, CDR1 is SQVTM and CDR2 ANQGSEA. J lost 0 bases, V lost 7 bases, and 9 bases had no gene match. The CDR3 is 14 amino acids. The CDR3 DNA sequence: TGCAGCGCCAAGACTAGCCCCTTCTCCTACGAGCAGTACTTC. Encoded protein: CSAKTSPFSYEQYF.

V is TRBV4-1 and J is TRBJ1-5; 11 bases match TRBD1. V gave up 3 bases and J gave up 6 bases; unmatched junction bases: 4. The CDR3 has 15 residues. Germline V gene data show CDR1 as MGHRA and CDR2 as YSYEKL. Here the CDR3 reads CASSQGQGGFQPQHF. The CDR3 region has the DNA TGCGCCAGCAGCCAGGGACAGGGGGGTTTTCAGCCCCAGCATTTT.

The chain combines TRBV7-6 with TRBJ2-7, with D unresolved. The CDR3 has 16 amino acids. Looked up from germline, CDR1 is SGHVS and CDR2 is FNYEAQ. Trimming cost V 0 bases and J 0 bases, with 12 bases left between them. CDR3 sequence reads: CASSLAMGPSSYEQYF. In DNA, the CDR3 is TGTGCCAGCAGCTTAGCTATGGGTCCTAGCTCCTACGAGCAGTACTTC. Complete variable domain (other parts from reference TRBV7-6 and TRBJ2-7): GAGVSQSPRYKVTKRGQDVALRCDPISGHVSLYWYRQALGQGPEFLTYFNYEAQQDKSGLPNDRFSAERPEGSISTLTIQRTEQRDSAMYRCASSLAMGPSSYEQYFGPGTRLTVT.

The chain combines TRBV7-3 with TRBJ2-2; 7 positions agree with TRBD1. Losses at the gene ends were 5 bases for V and 2 bases for J; bases not matched to a gene: 5. Germline values: CDR1 SGHTA, CDR2 FQGTGA. The CDR3 loop spans 15 amino acids. CDR3 sequence reads: CASSPGTVNTGELFF. In DNA, the CDR3 is TGTGCCAGCAGCCCAGGGACAGTTAACACCGGGGAGCTGTTTTTT.

This chain links TRBV28 with TRBJ2-7; D might be TRBD1 (7 bases). Germline V lookup: CDR1 MDHEN, CDR2 SYDVKM. The CDR3 contains 14 residues. Trimming removed 6 bases at V and 2 bases at J, with 14 bases between. For the CDR3, the DNA is TGTGCCAGCAGATGGCAGGGGGGCCCCTACGAGCAGTACTTC. It specifies CASRWQGGPYEQYF.

The chain links TRBV19 to TRBJ1-4; tentatively, D is TRBD1 (5 bases). The V gene lost 5 bases and the J gene lost 8 bases, with 12 bases spanning the gap. The CDR3 consists of 13 residues. Per the germline V gene, CDR1 is LNHDA and CDR2 is SQIVND (reference sequence). As DNA, the CDR3 is TGTGCCAGTAGTTCCGGGACTCTGGAAAAACTGTTTTTT. It codes for CASSSGTLEKLFF.

The genes are TRBV4-1 and TRBJ1-5; the D gene is possibly TRBD1 (5 bases). V lost 2 bases and J 2 bases, leaving 19 bases between the germline ends. The CDR3 is 18 amino acids. Germline V lookup: CDR1 MGHRA, CDR2 YSYEKL. CDR3 sequence: CASSQRQQADRGNQPQHF. CDR3 in DNA: TGCGCCAGCAGCCAAAGACAGCAGGCCGATAGAGGCAATCAGCCCCAGCATTTT.

The chain couples TRBV2 to TRBJ2-2; a possible D gene is TRBD2 (6 bases). The CDR3 spans 13 residues. With 7 bases removed from V and 5 bases from J, the gap between germline ends came to 11 bases. Germline CDR1 is SNHLY and CDR2 is FYNNEI. For the CDR3, the DNA is TGTGCCAGCACCCGGGAGCGGACCGGGGAGCTGTTTTTT. Amino acids: CASTRERTGELFF.

The chain has TRBV10-3 and TRBJ1-2, with TRBD1 as a possible D gene (6 bases). The germline V and J ends were trimmed by 6 bases and 5 bases, with 25 bases remaining between them. CDR1 and CDR2 (germline): ENHRY, SYGVKD. The CDR3 spans 17 residues. CDR3 DNA sequence: TGTGCCATCAGAAACCATGCGGACAGTGAATCAGGGTATGGCTACACCTTC. Protein product: CAIRNHADSESGYGYTF.

The chain uses TRBV10-3 and TRBJ2-2, with 10 bases matching TRBD2. Germline V gene sequence: CDR1 ENHRY, CDR2 SYGVKD. CDR3 length equals 16 residues. J lost 7 bases, V lost 4 bases, and 9 bases had no gene match. The CDR3 region is CAISGISGRSGGELFF. The CDR3 bases are TGTGCCATCAGTGGAATTAGCGGGAGGAGTGGCGGGGAGCTGTTTTTT.

The rearrangement joins TRBV5-1 to TRBJ1-3; D perhaps matches TRBD1 (6 bases). The germline V gene encodes CDR1 SGHRS and CDR2 YFSETQ. The CDR3 extends over 16 amino acids. V was cut by 4 bases and J by 8 bases, with 22 bases left in between. CDR3 protein: CASSPTAGATTHTIYF. DNA of the CDR3: TGCGCCAGCAGCCCTACGGCGGGGGCCACAACTCACACCATATATTTT. The full variable domain, in which reference TRBV5-1 and TRBJ1-3 provide the parts outside the CDR3, is KAGVTQTPRYLIKTRGQQVTLSCSPISGHRSVSWYQQTPGQGLQFLFEYFSETQRNKGNFPGRFSGRQFSNSRSEMNVSTLELGDSALYLCASSPTAGATTHTIYFGEGSWLTVV.